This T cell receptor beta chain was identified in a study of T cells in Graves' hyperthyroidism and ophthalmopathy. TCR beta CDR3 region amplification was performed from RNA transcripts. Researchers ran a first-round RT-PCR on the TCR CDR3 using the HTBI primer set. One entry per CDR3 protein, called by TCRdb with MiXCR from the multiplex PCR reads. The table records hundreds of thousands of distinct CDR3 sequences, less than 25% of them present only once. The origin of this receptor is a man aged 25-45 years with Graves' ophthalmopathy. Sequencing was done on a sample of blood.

CDR3: CAGQGAVEAFF. The CDR3, as DNA: TGTGCCGGACAGGGGGCGGTTGAAGCTTTCTTT. The chain couples TRBV6-1 to TRBJ1-1; 11 nucleotides match TRBD1. Germline V gene sequence: CDR1 MNHNS, CDR2 SASEGT. The CDR3 is 11 amino acids. Trimming took 11 bases from V and 7 from J; bases not matched to a gene: 3.